This entry lists 27 T cell receptor beta chains sequenced from one sample in a study of blood T cell repertoires in COVID-19. Clones were sequenced by immunoSEQ multiplex PCR, and TCRdb holds only the in-frame ones, with some missing. The sample carries tens of thousands of clones, 70% to 90% recorded once. Sequencing was done on a sample of peripheral blood. The receptors here all came from a woman aged 70-85 years with acute or convalescent COVID-19.

V usage is TRBV11-2 and J usage is TRBJ2-7; D unclear. Germline CDR1 is SGHAT and CDR2 is FQNNGV. With 0 bases removed from V and 1 base from J, the gap between germline ends came to 7 bases. This CDR3 has 14 amino acids. The CDR3 bases are TGTGCCAGCAGCTTAGATACGGAGTCCTACGAGCAGTACTTC. Protein: CASSLDTESYEQYF.

The gene calls are TRBV2 and TRBJ2-3, with 8 bases that match TRBD2. The germline CDR1 and CDR2 sequences are SNHLY and FYNNEI. The CDR3 extends over 15 amino acids. The J segment lost 2 bases and the V segment lost 9 bases, leaving 10 bases of the junction unmatched. The CDR3 here is CASATSGTPTDTQYF. The CDR3 DNA sequence: TGTGCCAGTGCCACTAGCGGAACGCCCACAGATACGCAGTATTTT.

The V and J genes are TRBV27 and TRBJ1-4, with D perhaps matching TRBD1 (5 bases). The V gene's germline CDR1 is MNHEY and CDR2 SMNVEV (reference sequence). The CDR3 sequence is 14 residues long. The germline V and J ends were trimmed by 2 bases and 4 bases, with 8 bases remaining between them. CDR3 sequence (DNA): TGTGCCAGCAGTTTAGTAGGGGTTAATGAAAAACTGTTTTTT. Translating gives CASSLVGVNEKLFF.

The chain combines TRBV5-1 with TRBJ2-3, with 12 bases aligning to TRBD2. Per germline, CDR1 SGHRS and CDR2 YFSETQ. Germline trimming cut 4 bases from V and 3 bases from J; bases unmatched to any gene: 9. The CDR3 runs 17 residues. The CDR3 DNA reads TGCGCCAGCAGCCCCTCGCTAGCGGGGGGGAGTACAGATACGCAGTATTTT. Amino acid sequence: CASSPSLAGGSTDTQYF. Drawing the rest from reference TRBV5-1 and TRBJ2-3, the complete variable domain is KAGVTQTPRYLIKTRGQQVTLSCSPISGHRSVSWYQQTPGQGLQFLFEYFSETQRNKGNFPGRFSGRQFSNSRSEMNVSTLELGDSALYLCASSPSLAGGSTDTQYFGPGTRLTVL.

The chain combines TRBV2 with TRBJ2-7; 8 bases are a match to TRBD2. The germline V gene has CDR1 SNHLY and CDR2 FYNNEI. The CDR3 covers 15 residues. V lost 5 bases to trimming and J lost 3 bases; unmatched junction nucleotides: 9. CDR3 amino acids: CASSFLAGLNYEQYF. CDR3 nucleotide sequence: TGTGCCAGCAGTTTTCTAGCGGGCCTTAACTACGAGCAGTACTTC.

This clone was seen only once. The chain has TRBV5-6 and TRBJ1-2, with TRBD1 as a possible D gene (5 bases). CDR1 and CDR2 from the germline V gene are SGHDT and YYEEEE. Trimming removed 4 bases from V and 4 bases from J, with 17 bases in between. The CDR3 runs 15 residues. The CDR3 DNA sequence: TGTGCCAGCAGCCTACTGACAGCTCATGCCTATGGCTACACCTTC. Amino acids: CASSLLTAHAYGYTF.

This chain links TRBV28 with TRBJ1-3; D uncertain. The V end was cut by 5 bases, the J end by 0 bases, with 14 bases between. From germline, CDR1 is MDHEN and CDR2 SYDVKM. The length of the CDR3 is 16 residues. The CDR3 is CASSAAGSLSGNTIYF. The CDR3 region has the DNA TGTGCCAGCAGTGCAGCCGGGAGCCTCTCTGGAAACACCATATATTTT.

This chain links TRBV7-2 with TRBJ2-5; 7 nucleotides align to TRBD1. Germline CDR1 is SGHTA and CDR2 is FQGNSA. V was clipped by 5 bases and J by 4 bases; unmatched bases: 4. There are 13 residues in the CDR3. CDR3 bases: TGTGCCAGCAGCAGGACAGGCGGAGAGACCCAGTACTTC. Its translation: CASSRTGGETQYF. Based on the CDR3 plus reference TRBV7-2 and TRBJ2-5, the full variable domain is GAGVSQSPSNKVTEKGKDVELRCDPISGHTALYWYRQSLGQGLEFLIYFQGNSAPDKSGLPSDRFSAERTGGSVSTLTIQRTQQEDSAVYLCASSRTGGETQYFGPGTRLLVL.

V usage is TRBV2 and J usage is TRBJ2-1; D not certain. The CDR3 runs to 11 residues. V was pared by 1 base and J by 12 bases, with 7 bases between. Germline assignment: CDR1 SNHLY and CDR2 FYNNEI. Here the CDR3 DNA reads TGTGCCAGCAGTGAAGGGCTCCGGCAGTTCTTC. Translation: CASSEGLRQFF.

The genes are TRBV19 and TRBJ1-2; D not resolved. In germline, CDR1 is LNHDA, CDR2 SQIVND (reference sequence). This CDR3 spans 14 amino acids. V was shortened by 2 bases and J by 6 bases, with 13 bases between the two germline ends. CDR3 residues: CASSIPRGYHGYTF. The CDR3 nucleotides are TGTGCCAGTAGTATACCGAGAGGTTATCATGGCTACACCTTC.

Concerning this clone itself: One junction end disagrees with the germline gene, perhaps due to a read error. The gene calls are TRBV5-4 and TRBJ2-2, with a possible D match to TRBD1 (5 bases). Germline-derived CDR1 and CDR2 are SGHNT and YYREEE (reference sequence). The CDR3 runs to 15 residues. CDR3 DNA: TGTGCCAGCAGCGACAGACAAACGAAAACCGGGGAGCTGTTTTTT. Protein sequence: CASSDRQTKTGELFF.

This chain uses TRBV9 with TRBJ2-3; possible D gene TRBD2, 5 bases. The CDR3 length is 16 residues. Germline loops: CDR1 SGDLS, CDR2 YYNGEE. The ends were cut back, 0 bases at V and 1 base at J, with 12 bases in the middle. As DNA, the CDR3 is TGTGCCAGCAGCGTAGGGGCTAGCCCCGGCACAGATACGCAGTATTTT. It is translated as CASSVGASPGTDTQYF.

The genes are TRBV19 and TRBJ1-5, with D tentatively TRBD1 (5 bases). Germline CDR1 is LNHDA and CDR2 is SQIVND (reference sequence). The ends were cut back, 3 bases at V and 0 bases at J, with 12 bases in the middle. CDR3 size: 16 residues. The CDR3 region has the DNA TGTGCCAGTAGTATCGACAGAGCATATAGCAATCAGCCCCAGCATTTT. Translated, it gives CASSIDRAYSNQPQHF. Full variable domain (remainder filled in from reference TRBV19 and TRBJ1-5): DGGITQSPKYLFRKEGQNVTLSCEQNLNHDAMYWYRQDPGQGLRLIYYSQIVNDFQKGDIAEGYSVSREKKESFPLTVTSAQKNPTAFYLCASSIDRAYSNQPQHFGDGTRLSIL.

This chain links TRBV7-9 with TRBJ2-7, with TRBD2 matching over 7 bases. V dropped 4 bases and J dropped 3; count of bases not matched to a gene: 9. CDR1 and CDR2 from the germline V gene are SEHNR and FQNEAQ (reference sequence). This CDR3 contains 15 residues. This CDR3 is CASSSTHLADYEQYF. The CDR3 region has the DNA TGTGCCAGCAGCTCCACTCATCTAGCGGACTACGAGCAGTACTTC.

Here the CDR3 DNA reads TGTGCCAGCAGTTACCCAGACAGGCCCGCCTACGAGCAGTACTTC. Protein sequence: CASSYPDRPAYEQYF. V is TRBV6-6 and J is TRBJ2-7; D may be TRBD1 (6 bases). CDR1 is MNHNY, CDR2 SVGAGI, per germline (reference sequence). The CDR3 is made up of 15 amino acids. Trimming removed 2 bases from V and 2 bases from J, with 13 bases in between.

The CDR3 here is CATSDTPGGEQYF. In DNA, the CDR3 is TGTGCCACCAGTGATACGCCAGGGGGCGAGCAGTACTTC. J is TRBJ2-7 and V is TRBV24-1, with 7 bases lining up with TRBD1. This CDR3 comprises 13 residues. The J segment lost 6 bases and the V segment lost 3 bases, leaving 4 bases of the junction unmatched. Germline lookup yields CDR1 KGHDR and CDR2 SFDVKD.

The chain uses TRBV19 and TRBJ1-2; D not certain. The CDR3 covers 17 residues. CDR1 and CDR2 from the germline V gene are LNHDA and SQIVND (reference sequence). V was trimmed by 0 bases and J by 4 bases, leaving 18 bases between them. CDR3 sequence: CASSIDGRAPAPYGYTF. The CDR3 DNA reads TGTGCCAGTAGTATAGATGGGCGGGCCCCGGCTCCCTATGGCTACACCTTC.

Notes on this clone: This same CDR3 is encoded by further DNA sequences in the sample. The chain is built from TRBV5-8 and TRBJ2-7; D remains ambiguous. This CDR3 has 11 residues. Germline V gene data show CDR1 as SGHTS and CDR2 as YDEGEE. The germline V and J ends were trimmed by 4 bases and 2 bases, with 4 bases remaining between them. CDR3 residues: CASSPTYEQYF. CDR3 nucleotides: TGTGCCAGCAGCCCTACCTACGAGCAGTACTTC.

The V gene is TRBV2, the J gene TRBJ1-6, with D maybe TRBD1 (5 bases). This CDR3 is 14 amino acids long. The V gene lost 5 bases and the J gene lost 4 bases, with 9 bases spanning the gap. From germline, CDR1 is SNHLY and CDR2 FYNNEI. The CDR3 sequence is CASSLGGYNSPLHF. The CDR3 DNA follows: TGTGCCAGCAGTTTGGGGGGGTATAATTCACCCCTCCACTTT.

The chain uses TRBV4-1 and TRBJ2-3; D is unclear. The CDR3 covers 13 residues. From germline, CDR1 is MGHRA and CDR2 YSYEKL. V lost 4 bases and J lost 2, with 7 bases in between. Here the CDR3 reads CASSLSITDTQYF. CDR3 in DNA: TGCGCCAGCAGCCTATCTATCACAGATACGCAGTATTTT.

This sequence joins TRBV5-5 and TRBJ1-5; tentatively, D is TRBD1 (5 bases). Germline values: CDR1 SGHKS, CDR2 YYEKEE (reference sequence). CDR3 size: 14 residues. V was clipped by 2 bases and J by 3 bases, with 9 bases between them. For the CDR3, the DNA is TGTGCCAGCAGCTTAGACAGATACAATCAGCCCCAGCATTTT. Residues: CASSLDRYNQPQHF.

CDR3 protein: CASSLRSRTSGHEQYF. As DNA, the CDR3 is TGTGCCAGCAGCTTACGAAGCCGGACTAGCGGTCACGAGCAGTACTTC. V is TRBV7-2 and J is TRBJ2-7; 10 bases are a match to TRBD2. The germline V gene has CDR1 SGHTA and CDR2 FQGNSA. The CDR3 totals 16 residues. J lost 5 bases, V lost 2 bases, and 9 bases had no gene match.

This sequence joins TRBV7-8 and TRBJ2-7; 11 bases align to TRBD1. Trimming removed 1 base from V and 6 bases from J; junction bases left unmatched: 8. The CDR3 is made up of 16 amino acids. Per germline, CDR1 SGHVS and CDR2 FQNEAQ. CDR3 coding DNA: TGTGCCAGCAGCTTAGTTGGGACAGGGGGTCACGGCGAGCAGTACTTC. Translated, it gives CASSLVGTGGHGEQYF.

The count of this clone is one. This rearrangement joins TRBV18 to TRBJ2-6; the D is unclear. There are 16 residues in the CDR3. CDR1 and CDR2 from the germline V gene are KGHSH and LQKENI. V dropped 4 bases and J dropped 0 bases, with 10 bases sitting between them. In DNA form, the CDR3 reads TGTGCCAGCTCACTTAAAACAGCCTCTGGGGCCAACGTCCTGACTTTC. Its translation is CASSLKTASGANVLTF.

V and J are TRBV7-8 and TRBJ2-1; 8 nucleotides match TRBD2. The CDR3 is 15 amino acids. CDR1 and CDR2 from the germline V gene are SGHVS and FQNEAQ. The junction had 3 bases not matched to a gene; V was cut back by 5 bases and J by 0 bases. Here the CDR3 DNA reads TGTGCCAGCAGCCCCAGCGGGAGCTCCTACAATGAGCAGTTCTTC. This codes for CASSPSGSSYNEQFF.

The chain carries TRBV5-1 and TRBJ1-5; 11 nucleotides match TRBD1. Germline CDR1 reads SGHRS; CDR2 reads YFSETQ. This CDR3 region has 15 residues. V lost 4 bases and J lost 6; bases outside the gene matches: 6. CDR3 region: CASSPGQGDGQPQHF. CDR3 in DNA: TGCGCCAGCAGCCCGGGACAGGGGGACGGTCAGCCCCAGCATTTT.

The CDR3 sequence: CASSPENLLNTEAFF. CDR3 DNA sequence: TGTGCCAGCTCACCAGAAAACTTACTGAACACTGAAGCTTTCTTT. The J gene is TRBJ1-1, the V gene TRBV18; D gene unclear. CDR3 length: 15 amino acids. CDR1 and CDR2 (germline): KGHSH, LQKENI. Trimming cost V 2 bases and J 0 bases, with 10 bases left between them.